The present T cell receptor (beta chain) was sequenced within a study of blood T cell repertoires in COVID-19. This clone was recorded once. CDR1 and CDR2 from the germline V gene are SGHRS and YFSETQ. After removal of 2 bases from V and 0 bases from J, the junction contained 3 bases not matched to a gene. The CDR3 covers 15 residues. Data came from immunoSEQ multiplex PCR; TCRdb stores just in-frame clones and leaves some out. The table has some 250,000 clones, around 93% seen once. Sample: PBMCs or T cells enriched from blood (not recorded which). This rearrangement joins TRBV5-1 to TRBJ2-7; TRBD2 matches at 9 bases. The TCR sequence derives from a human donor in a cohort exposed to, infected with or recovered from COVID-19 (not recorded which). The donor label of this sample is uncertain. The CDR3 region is CASSFSGGSSYEQYF. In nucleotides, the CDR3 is TGCGCCAGCAGCTTCAGCGGGGGGAGCTCCTACGAGCAGTACTTC.